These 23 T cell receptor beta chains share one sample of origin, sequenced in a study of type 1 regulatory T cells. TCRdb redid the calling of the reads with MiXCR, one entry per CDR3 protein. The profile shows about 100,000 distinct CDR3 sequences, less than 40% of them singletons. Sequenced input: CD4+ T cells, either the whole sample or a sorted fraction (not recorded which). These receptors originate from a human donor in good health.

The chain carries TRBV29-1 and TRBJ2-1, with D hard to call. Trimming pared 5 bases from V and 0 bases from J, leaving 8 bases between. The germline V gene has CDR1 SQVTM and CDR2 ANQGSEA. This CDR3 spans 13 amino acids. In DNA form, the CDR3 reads TGCAGCGTTATGGAGAGCTCCTACAATGAGCAGTTCTTC. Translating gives CSVMESSYNEQFF.

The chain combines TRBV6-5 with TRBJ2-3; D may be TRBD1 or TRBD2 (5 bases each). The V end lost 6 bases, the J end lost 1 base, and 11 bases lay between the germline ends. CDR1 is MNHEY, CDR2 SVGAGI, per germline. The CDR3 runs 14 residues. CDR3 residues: CASRGRTGTDTQYF. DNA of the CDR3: TGTGCCAGCAGGGGACGAACGGGCACAGATACGCAGTATTTT.

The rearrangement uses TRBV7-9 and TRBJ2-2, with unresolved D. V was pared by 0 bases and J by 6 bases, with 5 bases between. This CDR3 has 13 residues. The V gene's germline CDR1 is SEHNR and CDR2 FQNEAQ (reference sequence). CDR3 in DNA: TGTGCCAGCAGCTTAGCCGGGCCCGGGGAGCTGTTTTTT. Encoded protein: CASSLAGPGELFF. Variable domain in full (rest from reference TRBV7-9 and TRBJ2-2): DTGVSQNPRHKITKRGQNVTFRCDPISEHNRLYWYRQTLGQGPEFLTYFQNEAQLEKSRLLSDRFSAERPKGSFSTLEIQRTEQGDSAMYLCASSLAGPGELFFGEGSRLTVL.

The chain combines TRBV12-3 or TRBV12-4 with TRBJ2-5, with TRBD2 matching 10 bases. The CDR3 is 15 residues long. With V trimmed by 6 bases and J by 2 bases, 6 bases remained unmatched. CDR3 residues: CASSWTSGIQETQYF. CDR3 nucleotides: TGTGCCAGCAGCTGGACTAGCGGAATACAAGAGACCCAGTACTTC.

The CDR3 DNA reads as TGTGCCAGCAGCCTAGCGGGAGAGGGGGGGCAGTTCTTC. Translation gives CASSLAGEGGQFF. The gene calls are TRBV11-2 and TRBJ2-1; TRBD2 matches at 10 bases. The CDR3 length is 13 residues. CDR1 SGHAT and CDR2 FQNNGV come from the germline V gene. V was clipped by 5 bases and J by 12 bases; unmatched bases: 7. Combining the CDR3 with reference TRBV11-2 and TRBJ2-1 gives the whole variable domain EAGVAQSPRYKIIEKRQSVAFWCNPISGHATLYWYQQILGQGPKLLIQFQNNGVVDDSQLPKDRFSAERLKGVDSTLKIQPAKLEDSAVYLCASSLAGEGGQFFGPGTRLTVL.

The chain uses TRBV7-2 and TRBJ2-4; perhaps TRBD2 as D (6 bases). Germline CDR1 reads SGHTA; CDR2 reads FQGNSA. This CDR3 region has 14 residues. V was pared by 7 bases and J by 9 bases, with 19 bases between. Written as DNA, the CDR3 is TGTGCCAGCAACGGGCAGGGAGGTCTCGGCATTCAGTACTTC. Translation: CASNGQGGLGIQYF.

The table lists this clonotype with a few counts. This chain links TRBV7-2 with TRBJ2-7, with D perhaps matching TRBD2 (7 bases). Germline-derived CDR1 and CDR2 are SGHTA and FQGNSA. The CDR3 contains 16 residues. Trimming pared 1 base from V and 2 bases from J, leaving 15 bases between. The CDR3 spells CASSLVGGLSPYEQYF. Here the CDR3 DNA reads TGTGCCAGCAGCTTAGTGGGGGGGCTTTCCCCCTACGAGCAGTACTTC.

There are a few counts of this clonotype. The CDR3, as DNA: TGTGCCAGCAGTGATGCCCTAGGAGCCCCCAATGAGCAGTTCTTC. It yields the protein CASSDALGAPNEQFF. The chain links TRBV6-1 to TRBJ2-1; D remains ambiguous. The CDR3 runs 15 residues. The ends were cut back, 3 bases at V and 6 bases at J, with 15 bases in the middle. Germline-derived CDR1 and CDR2 are MNHNS and SASEGT.

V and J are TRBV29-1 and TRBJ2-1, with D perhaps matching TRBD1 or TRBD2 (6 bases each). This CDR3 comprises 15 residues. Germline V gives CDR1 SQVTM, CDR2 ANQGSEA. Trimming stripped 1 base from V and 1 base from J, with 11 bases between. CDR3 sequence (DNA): TGCAGCGTTGAAGCTCGGGGGCTGTCCTACAATGAGCAGTTCTTC. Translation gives CSVEARGLSYNEQFF.

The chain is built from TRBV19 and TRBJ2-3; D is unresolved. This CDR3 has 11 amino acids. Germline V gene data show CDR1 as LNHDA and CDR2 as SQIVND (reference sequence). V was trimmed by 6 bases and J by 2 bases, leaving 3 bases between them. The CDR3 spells CASRNTDTQYF. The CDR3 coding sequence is TGTGCCAGTAGGAACACAGATACGCAGTATTTT.

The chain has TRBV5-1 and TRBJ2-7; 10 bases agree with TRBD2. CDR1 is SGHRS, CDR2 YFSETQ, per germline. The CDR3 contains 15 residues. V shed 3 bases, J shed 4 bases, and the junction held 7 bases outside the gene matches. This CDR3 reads CASSSAGLAEYEQYF. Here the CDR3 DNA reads TGCGCCAGCAGCTCTGCCGGACTAGCGGAGTACGAGCAGTACTTC.

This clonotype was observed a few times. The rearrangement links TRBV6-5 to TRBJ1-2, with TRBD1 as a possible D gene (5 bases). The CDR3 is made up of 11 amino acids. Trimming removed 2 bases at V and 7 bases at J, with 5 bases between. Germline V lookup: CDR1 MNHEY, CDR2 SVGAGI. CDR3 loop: CASSYGGGYTF. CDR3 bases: TGTGCCAGCAGTTACGGGGGTGGCTACACCTTC.

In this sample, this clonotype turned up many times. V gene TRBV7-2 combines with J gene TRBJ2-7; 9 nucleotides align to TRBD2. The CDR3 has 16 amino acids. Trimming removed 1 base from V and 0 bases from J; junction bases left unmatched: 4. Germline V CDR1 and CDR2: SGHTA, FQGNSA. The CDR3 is CASSLGLADLSYEQYF. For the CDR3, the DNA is TGTGCCAGCAGCTTAGGACTAGCGGATCTCTCCTACGAGCAGTACTTC. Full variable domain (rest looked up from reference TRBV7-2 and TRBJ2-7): GAGVSQSPSNKVTEKGKDVELRCDPISGHTALYWYRQSLGQGLEFLIYFQGNSAPDKSGLPSDRFSAERTGGSVSTLTIQRTQQEDSAVYLCASSLGLADLSYEQYFGPGTRLTVT.

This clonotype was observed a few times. The CDR3: CSGSGSSYNEQFF. CDR3 nucleotide sequence: TGCAGCGGTAGCGGAAGCTCCTACAATGAGCAGTTCTTC. This rearrangement joins TRBV29-1 to TRBJ2-1; perhaps TRBD2 as D (6 bases). The V gene's germline CDR1 is SQVTM and CDR2 ANQGSEA. This CDR3 is 13 amino acids long. V dropped 7 bases and J dropped 0 bases, with 10 bases sitting between them.

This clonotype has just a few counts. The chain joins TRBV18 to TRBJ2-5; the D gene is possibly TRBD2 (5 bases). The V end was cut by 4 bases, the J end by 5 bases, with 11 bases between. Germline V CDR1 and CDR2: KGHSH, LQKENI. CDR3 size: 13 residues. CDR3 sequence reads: CASSRGELETQYF. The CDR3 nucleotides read TGTGCCAGCTCACGTGGGGAGTTGGAGACCCAGTACTTC. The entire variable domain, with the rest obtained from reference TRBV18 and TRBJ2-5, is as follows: NAGVMQNPRHLVRRRGQEARLRCSPMKGHSHVYWYRQLPEEGLKFMVYLQKENIIDESGMPKERFSAEFPKEGPSILRIQQVVRGDSAAYFCASSRGELETQYFGPGTRLLVL.

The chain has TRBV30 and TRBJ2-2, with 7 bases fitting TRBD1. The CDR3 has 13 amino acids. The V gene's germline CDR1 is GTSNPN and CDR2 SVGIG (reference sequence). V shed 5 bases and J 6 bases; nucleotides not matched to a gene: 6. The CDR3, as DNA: TGTGCCTGGTCGACAGGGTCCGCCGGGGAGCTGTTTTTT. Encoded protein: CAWSTGSAGELFF.

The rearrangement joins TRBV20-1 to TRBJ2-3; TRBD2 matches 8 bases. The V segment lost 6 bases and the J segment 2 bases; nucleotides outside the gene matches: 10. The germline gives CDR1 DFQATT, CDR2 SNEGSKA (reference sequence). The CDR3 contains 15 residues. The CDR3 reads CSAAAWREATDTQYF. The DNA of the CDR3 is TGCAGTGCGGCTGCGTGGCGGGAGGCCACAGATACGCAGTATTTT.

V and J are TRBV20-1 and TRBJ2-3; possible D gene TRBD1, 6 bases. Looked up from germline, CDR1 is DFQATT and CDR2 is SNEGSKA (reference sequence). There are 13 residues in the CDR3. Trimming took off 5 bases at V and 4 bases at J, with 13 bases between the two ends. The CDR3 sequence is CSAFTGPPDTQYF. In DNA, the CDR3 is TGCAGTGCTTTTACAGGGCCCCCAGATACGCAGTATTTT.

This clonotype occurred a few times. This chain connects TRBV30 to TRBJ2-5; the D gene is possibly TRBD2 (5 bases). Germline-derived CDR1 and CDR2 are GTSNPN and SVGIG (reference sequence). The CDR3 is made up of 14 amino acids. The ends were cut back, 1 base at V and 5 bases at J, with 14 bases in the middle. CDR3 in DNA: TGTGCCTGGAGTGAGGGAAAGGGCGGGGAGACCCAGTACTTC. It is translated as CAWSEGKGGETQYF.

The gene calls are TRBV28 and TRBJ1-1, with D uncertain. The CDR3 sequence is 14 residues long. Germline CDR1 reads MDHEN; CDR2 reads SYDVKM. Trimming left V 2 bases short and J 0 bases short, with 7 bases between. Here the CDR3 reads CASSLRSMNTEAFF. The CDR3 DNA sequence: TGTGCCAGCAGTTTACGGTCCATGAACACTGAAGCTTTCTTT.

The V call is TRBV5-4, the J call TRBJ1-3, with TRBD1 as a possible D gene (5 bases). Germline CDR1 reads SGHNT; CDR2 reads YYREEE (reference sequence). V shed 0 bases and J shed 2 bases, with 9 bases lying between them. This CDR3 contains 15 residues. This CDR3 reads CASSLGGAAGNTIYF. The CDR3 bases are TGTGCCAGCAGCTTGGGTGGGGCAGCTGGAAACACCATATATTTT. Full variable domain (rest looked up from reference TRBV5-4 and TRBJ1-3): ETGVTQSPTHLIKTRGQQVTLRCSSQSGHNTVSWYQQALGQGPQFIFQYYREEENGRGNFPPRFSGLQFPNYSSELNVNALELDDSALYLCASSLGGAAGNTIYFGEGSWLTVV.

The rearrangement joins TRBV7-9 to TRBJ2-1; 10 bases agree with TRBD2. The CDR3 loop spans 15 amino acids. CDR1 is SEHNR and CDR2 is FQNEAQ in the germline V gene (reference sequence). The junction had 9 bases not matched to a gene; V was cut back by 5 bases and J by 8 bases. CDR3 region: CASSHPSGSEYEQFF. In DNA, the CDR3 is TGTGCCAGCAGCCACCCTAGCGGGAGCGAGTATGAGCAGTTCTTC.

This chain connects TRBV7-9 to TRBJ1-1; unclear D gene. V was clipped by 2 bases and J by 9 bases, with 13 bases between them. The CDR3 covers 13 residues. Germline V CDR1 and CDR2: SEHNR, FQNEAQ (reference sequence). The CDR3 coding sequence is TGTGCCAGCAGCTTATCGTCAGGTTCTCAAGCTTTCTTT. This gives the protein CASSLSSGSQAFF. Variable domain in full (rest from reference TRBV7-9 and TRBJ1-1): DTGVSQNPRHKITKRGQNVTFRCDPISEHNRLYWYRQTLGQGPEFLTYFQNEAQLEKSRLLSDRFSAERPKGSFSTLEIQRTEQGDSAMYLCASSLSSGSQAFFGQGTRLTVV.